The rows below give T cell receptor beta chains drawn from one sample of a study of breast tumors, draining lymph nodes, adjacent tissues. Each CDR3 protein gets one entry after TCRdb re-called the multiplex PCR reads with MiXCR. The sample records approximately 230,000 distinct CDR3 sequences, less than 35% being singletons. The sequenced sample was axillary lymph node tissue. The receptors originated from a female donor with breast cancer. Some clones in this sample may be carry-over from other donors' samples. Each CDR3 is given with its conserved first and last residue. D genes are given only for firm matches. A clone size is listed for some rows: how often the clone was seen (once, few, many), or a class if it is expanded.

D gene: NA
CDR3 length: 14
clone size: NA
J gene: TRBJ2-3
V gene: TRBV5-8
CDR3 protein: CASSLTGATYTQYF
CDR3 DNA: TGTGCCAGCAGCTTGACTGGGGCCACATATACGCAGTATTTT

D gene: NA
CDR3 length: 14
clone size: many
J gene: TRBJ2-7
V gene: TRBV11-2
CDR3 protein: CASSLSKNHYEQYF
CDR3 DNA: TGTGCCAGCAGCTTGAGTAAGAACCATTACGAGCAGTACTTC

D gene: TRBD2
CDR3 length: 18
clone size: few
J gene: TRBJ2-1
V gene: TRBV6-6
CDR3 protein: CASSLPSGGLSSYNEQFF
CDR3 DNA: TGTGCCAGCAGTTTGCCTAGCGGGGGGCTAAGCTCCTACAATGAGCAGTTCTTC

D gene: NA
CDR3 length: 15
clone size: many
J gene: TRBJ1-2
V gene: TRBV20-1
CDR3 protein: CSARDSRDPRRGYTF
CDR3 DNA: TGCAGTGCTAGAGATTCCCGGGATCCCCGACGGGGCTACACCTTC

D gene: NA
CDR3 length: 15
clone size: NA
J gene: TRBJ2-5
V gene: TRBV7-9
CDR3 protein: CASSLEGQPGETQYF
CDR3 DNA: TGTGCCAGCAGCTTAGAGGGCCAGCCAGGAGAGACCCAGTACTTC

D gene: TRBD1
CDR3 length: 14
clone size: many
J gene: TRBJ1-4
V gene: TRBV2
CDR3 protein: CASSVGDSNEKLFF
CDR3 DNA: TGTGCCAGCAGTGTTGGGGACAGCAATGAAAAACTGTTTTTT

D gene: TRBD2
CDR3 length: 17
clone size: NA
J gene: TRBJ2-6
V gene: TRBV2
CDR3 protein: CASRGTSGGYEANVLTF
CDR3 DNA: TGTGCCAGCAGGGGGACTAGTGGTGGTTACGAGGCGAACGTCCTGACTTTC

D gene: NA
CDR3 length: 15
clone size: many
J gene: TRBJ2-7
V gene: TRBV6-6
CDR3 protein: CASSQTGLKAYEQYF
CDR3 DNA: TGTGCCAGCAGCCAAACCGGACTTAAGGCCTACGAGCAGTACTTC

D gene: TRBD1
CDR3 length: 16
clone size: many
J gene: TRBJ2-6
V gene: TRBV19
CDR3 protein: CASKRTGTPGANVLTF
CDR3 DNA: TGTGCCAGTAAGAGGACAGGGACTCCCGGGGCCAACGTCCTGACTTTC

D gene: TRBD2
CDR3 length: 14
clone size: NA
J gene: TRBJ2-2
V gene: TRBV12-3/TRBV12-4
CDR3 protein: CASSGGPDTGELFF
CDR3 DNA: TGTGCCAGCTCGGGGGGTCCGGACACCGGGGAGCTGTTTTTT

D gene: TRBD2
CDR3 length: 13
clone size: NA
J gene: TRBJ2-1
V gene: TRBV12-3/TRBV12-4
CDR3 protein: CASSSTSVSEQFF
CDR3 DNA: TGTGCCAGCAGTTCCACTAGCGTCAGTGAGCAGTTCTTC

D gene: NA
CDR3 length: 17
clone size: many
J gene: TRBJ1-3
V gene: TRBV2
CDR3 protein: CASSDVGLGTSGNTIYF
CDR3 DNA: TGTGCCAGCAGTGATGTAGGGCTAGGGACTTCTGGAAACACCATATATTTT

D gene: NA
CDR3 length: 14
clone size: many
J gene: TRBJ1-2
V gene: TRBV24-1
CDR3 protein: CATSDSAGNYGYTF
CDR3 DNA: TGTGCCACCAGTGATTCGGCAGGCAACTATGGCTACACCTTC

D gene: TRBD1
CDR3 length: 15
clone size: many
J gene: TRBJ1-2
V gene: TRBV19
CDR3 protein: CASSAGQGRAYGYTF
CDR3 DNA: TGTGCCAGTAGTGCCGGACAGGGACGGGCCTATGGCTACACCTTC

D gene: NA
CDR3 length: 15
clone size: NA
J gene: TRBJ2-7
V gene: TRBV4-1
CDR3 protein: CASSQGGAGAYEQYF
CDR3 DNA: TGCGCCAGCAGCCAAGGTGGGGCAGGGGCCTACGAGCAGTACTTC

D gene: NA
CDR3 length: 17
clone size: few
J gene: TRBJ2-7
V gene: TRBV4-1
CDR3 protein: CASSQDWGPQLSYEQYF
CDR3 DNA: TGCGCCAGCAGCCAAGACTGGGGACCCCAGCTCTCCTACGAGCAGTACTTC

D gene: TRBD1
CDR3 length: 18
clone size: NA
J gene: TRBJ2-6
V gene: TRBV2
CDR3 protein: CASSEQGIGGAGANVLTF
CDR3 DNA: TGTGCCAGCAGCGAGCAGGGGATAGGGGGCGCTGGGGCCAACGTCCTGACTTTC

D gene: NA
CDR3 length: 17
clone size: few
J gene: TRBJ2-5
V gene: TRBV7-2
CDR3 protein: CASSLVGIGSSLEPQYF
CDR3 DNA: TGTGCCAGCAGCTTAGTGGGAATCGGGAGCAGCCTGGAGCCCCAGTACTTC

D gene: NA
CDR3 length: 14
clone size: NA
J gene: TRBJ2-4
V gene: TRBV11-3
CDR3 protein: CASSLGPGVHIQYF
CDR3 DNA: TGTGCCAGCAGCTTAGGGCCGGGGGTACACATTCAGTACTTC

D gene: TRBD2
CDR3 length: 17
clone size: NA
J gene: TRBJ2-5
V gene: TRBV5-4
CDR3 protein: CASSPTGLGRGQETQYF
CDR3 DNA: TGTGCCAGCAGCCCGACCGGACTAGGCCGGGGGCAAGAGACCCAGTACTTC